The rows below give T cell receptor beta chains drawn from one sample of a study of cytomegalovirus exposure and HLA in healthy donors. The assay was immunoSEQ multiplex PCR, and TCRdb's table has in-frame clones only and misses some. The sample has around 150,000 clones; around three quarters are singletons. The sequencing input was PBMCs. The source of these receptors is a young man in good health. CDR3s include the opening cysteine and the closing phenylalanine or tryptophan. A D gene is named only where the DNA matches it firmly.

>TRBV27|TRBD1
CASSLSGGTGGYGANVLTF
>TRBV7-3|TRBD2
CASTHGGNEQFF
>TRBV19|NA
CASSIGPAANTEAFF
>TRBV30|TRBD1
CAWSVGSGGYGYTF
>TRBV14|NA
CASSRGGYTEAFF
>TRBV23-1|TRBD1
CASSPTVTGRGTDTQYF
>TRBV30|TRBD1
CAWTRTGLGSEKLFF
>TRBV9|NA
CASSPRAGKSTEAFF
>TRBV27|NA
CASSLSRTGWGGLDGELFF
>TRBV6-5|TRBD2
CASTRLAGADDTQYF
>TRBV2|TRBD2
CASSVRTSGAHEQYF
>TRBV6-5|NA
CASKTQGGDTQYF
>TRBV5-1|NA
CASSPPGAGNSPLHF
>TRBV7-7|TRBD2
CASSGGWGGETQYF
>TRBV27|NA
CASSPLRILDSPLSGEQYF
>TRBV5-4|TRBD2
CASSLGGASGSYEQYF
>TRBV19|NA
CASRDSHYSGNTIYF
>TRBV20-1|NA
CSARGAGYTF
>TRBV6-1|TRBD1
CASSEPGQGSYEQYF
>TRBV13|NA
CASSYENEQYF
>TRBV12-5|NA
CASGLVFVAENTGELFF
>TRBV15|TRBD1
CATSRVRTGASYEQYF
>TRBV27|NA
CASSLRDGNQPQHF
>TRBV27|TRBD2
CASTGQRSSSSSGRDSYNEQFF
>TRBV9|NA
CASSVGEGRNTIYF
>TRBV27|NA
CASSLSGGGRVWNTEAFF
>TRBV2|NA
CASSELRGVGETQYF
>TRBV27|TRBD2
CASSLGTTLYEQYF
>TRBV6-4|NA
CAGGLNNYGYTF
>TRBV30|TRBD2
CAWSPSGLAENTGELFF
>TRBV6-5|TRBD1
CASKIGQGSNQPQHF
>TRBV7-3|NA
CASSLSVNEETQYF
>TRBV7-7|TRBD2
CASSLGLAETQYF
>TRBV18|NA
CASSRQVGPYEQYF
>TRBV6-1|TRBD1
CASRVDRGSNTEAFF
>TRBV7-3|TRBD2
CASSPFPGLGGEQFF
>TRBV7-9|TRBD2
CAASGTNEQFF
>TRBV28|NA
CASSFTRTVGDTQYF
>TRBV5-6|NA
CASRRLEYEQYF
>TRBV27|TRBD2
CASSLGTSEQETQYF
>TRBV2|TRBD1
CASMRTGEVGPQHF
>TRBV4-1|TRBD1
CASSQVDRGGNQPQHF
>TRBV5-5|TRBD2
CASSLALTGTSFSYEQYF
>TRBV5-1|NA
CASSHPDRRETQYF
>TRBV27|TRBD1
CASSFVTGAVTEAFF
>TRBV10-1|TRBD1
CASSLGQGRDTQYF
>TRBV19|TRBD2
CATPSLAGNTGELFF
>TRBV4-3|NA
CASSQYYGGPYEQYF
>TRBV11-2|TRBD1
CASSSPDRGHDEQFF
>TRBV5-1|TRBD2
CASSLASGETYEQYF
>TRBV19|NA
CASSIGFRTTGRLFF